This entry lists 19 T cell receptor beta chains sequenced from one sample in a study of tumor-infiltrating lymphocytes in oesophageal squamous cell carcinoma. TCRdb fed the PCR reads into MiXCR, producing one record per CDR3 protein. The repertoire holds fewer than 20,000 distinct CDR3 sequences, with less than 55% as singletons. The sample consisted of blood. The receptor source for this set is a female donor with esophageal squamous cell carcinoma.

CDR3 region: CASSFLSGGKYYEQYF. For the CDR3, the DNA is TGCGCCAGCAGCTTCTTGAGCGGGGGGAAATACTACGAGCAGTACTTC. V and J are TRBV5-1 and TRBJ1-1; 9 bases line up with TRBD2. Judging by the DNA end, TRBJ2-7 fits better; the J call may be wrong. This CDR3 contains 16 residues. Germline V gene sequence: CDR1 SGHRS, CDR2 YFSETQ.

By share, this clonotype counts as medium-sized. The rearrangement uses TRBV7-2 and TRBJ1-1, with 7 bases lining up with TRBD1. CDR3 length: 13 amino acids. Losses at the gene ends were 10 bases for V and 0 bases for J; bases not matched to a gene: 5. The germline V gene encodes CDR1 SGHTA and CDR2 FQGNSA. CDR3 sequence: CAINRGVNTEAFF. DNA for the CDR3: TGTGCCATCAACAGGGGAGTGAACACTGAAGCTTTCTTT.

The rearrangement joins TRBV24-1 to TRBJ2-1; 12 bases match TRBD1. The end of the DNA fits TRBJ2-7 better, so the J call may be wrong. The CDR3 has 15 residues. Germline CDR1 KGHDR, CDR2 SFDVKD. The CDR3: CATSAGTGGSNEQYF. In nucleotides, the CDR3 is TGTGCCACCAGTGCCGGGACAGGGGGCTCAAATGAGCAGTACTTC.

This clonotype has a count of ten or more. The chain couples TRBV2 to TRBJ2-5, with D tentatively TRBD1 (6 bases). Trimming took off 1 base at V and 2 bases at J, with 8 bases between the two ends. The CDR3 totals 14 residues. Germline V gene sequence: CDR1 SNHLY, CDR2 FYNNEI. CDR3 protein: CASSEGTEQETQYF. For the CDR3, the DNA is TGTGCCAGCAGTGAAGGGACAGAACAAGAGACCCAGTACTTC.

V and J are TRBV6-7 and TRBJ2-4, with 9 bases that match TRBD2. TRBJ2-1 matches the DNA end more closely, so the J call is doubtful. TRBV6-7 counts as an open reading frame of uncertain function. This CDR3 spans 16 amino acids. The CDR3 coding sequence is TGTGCCAGCAGTTACTCGGCTAGCGGGAACACAGATACGCAGTTCTTC. This sequence encodes CASSYSASGNTDTQFF.

This clonotype was seen repeatedly, ten times or more. CDR3 DNA: TGTGCCATCAGTGAGTCGACAGGGGGAGCCTACGAGCAGTACTTC. Protein: CAISESTGGAYEQYF. The chain combines TRBV10-3 with TRBJ2-7, with 9 positions matching TRBD1. V trimming: 0 bases; J trimming: 2 bases; junction bases outside the gene matches: 2. This CDR3 has 15 amino acids. Germline CDR1 reads ENHRY; CDR2 reads SYGVKD.

V usage is TRBV6-1 and J usage is TRBJ2-3; TRBD2 is a possible D gene (6 bases). With the DNA end fitting TRBJ2-7 better, the J assignment may be wrong. Germline loops: CDR1 MNHNS, CDR2 SASEGT. CDR3 length: 13 residues. CDR3 residues: CASSATSLNEQYF. The DNA for the CDR3 is TGTGCCAGCAGTGCGACTAGTCTGAATGAGCAGTACTTC.

The genes are TRBV7-8 and TRBJ2-5; 12 nucleotides match TRBD1. V trimming: 5 bases; J trimming: 11 bases; junction bases outside the gene matches: 9. Germline CDR1 SGHVS, CDR2 FQNEAQ. This CDR3 spans 14 amino acids. For the CDR3, the DNA is TGTGCCAGCAGCCGGGACAGGGGGCCGGGTGAGCAGTACTTC. It translates to CASSRDRGPGEQYF.

The J gene is TRBJ1-1, the V gene TRBV7-3, with 9 positions matching TRBD1. The J segment lost 4 bases and the V segment lost 4 bases, leaving 10 bases of the junction unmatched. The CDR3 runs to 16 residues. Germline values: CDR1 SGHTA, CDR2 FQGTGA. The CDR3 loop reads CASSSADRGSRTEAFF. The CDR3 DNA reads TGTGCCAGCAGCTCAGCGGACAGGGGATCTCGCACTGAAGCTTTCTTT.

The DNA for the CDR3 is TGTGCCAGCAGCCCTACAGGGCTCCACGAGCAGTACTTC. Translated: CASSPTGLHEQYF. The genes are TRBV7-6 and TRBJ2-5; a possible D gene is TRBD1 (6 bases). The DNA end favors TRBJ2-7, so the J call may be wrong. Germline CDR1 SGHVS, CDR2 FNYEAQ. CDR3 length: 13 residues.

The genes are TRBV12-3 or TRBV12-4 and TRBJ2-7; TRBD1 is a possible D gene (6 bases). V shed 6 bases and J shed 1 base, with 10 bases lying between them. The CDR3 is 13 amino acids. The CDR3 loop is CASRTTGSYEQYF. The CDR3 region has the DNA TGTGCCAGCAGAACGACAGGATCCTACGAGCAGTACTTC.

This clonotype was seen at least ten times. V usage is TRBV5-6 and J usage is TRBJ1-5; 7 positions match TRBD1. This CDR3 contains 15 residues. Germline CDR1 and CDR2: SGHDT and YYEEEE. V was clipped by 4 bases and J by 1 base; unmatched bases: 5. The CDR3 DNA reads TGTGCCAGCAGCCTGACAGGGATCAGCAATCAGCCCCAGCATTTT. Protein sequence: CASSLTGISNQPQHF.

The chain combines TRBV11-3 with TRBJ2-7, with TRBD1 identical over 8 bases. The CDR3 has 15 amino acids. The ends lost 5 bases at V and 7 bases at J; junction bases unmatched: 13. Germline assignment: CDR1 SGHNT and CDR2 YENEEA. CDR3 protein: CASSPRQGSYNEQYF. In DNA, the CDR3 is TGTGCCAGCAGCCCCCGACAGGGGTCCTACAATGAGCAGTACTTC.

By its share, this clonotype is medium-sized (0.01 to 0.1%). The V gene is TRBV10-1, the J gene TRBJ1-1; D unclear. The V end was cut by 3 bases, the J end by 1 base, with 6 bases between. The length of the CDR3 is 13 residues. Germline V gene lookup returns CDR1 WNHNN and CDR2 SYGVQD (reference sequence). CDR3 in amino acids: CASSEQGNTEAFF. In DNA form, the CDR3 reads TGCGCCAGCAGTGAACAAGGGAACACTGAAGCTTTCTTT.

In this sample, this clonotype turned up many times. This may stem from a read error, because a much larger clone lies one nucleotide away. CDR3 in DNA: TGTGCCAGCAGCTTAGCCGGGACCTACAATGAGCAGTACTTC. Amino acids: CASSLAGTYNEQYF. This sequence joins TRBV7-9 and TRBJ2-5; either TRBD1 or TRBD2 may fit D (5 bases each). The germline V gene encodes CDR1 SEHNR and CDR2 FQNEAQ (reference sequence). V was pared by 0 bases and J by 11 bases, with 16 bases between. This CDR3 is built from 14 residues.

This clonotype ranks as medium-sized. This chain uses TRBV11-1 with TRBJ2-5; the D is unclear. CDR3 length: 14 amino acids. Germline V gene sequence: CDR1 SGHAT, CDR2 FQDESV (reference sequence). Trimming pared 0 bases from V and 5 bases from J, leaving 10 bases between. In DNA, the CDR3 is TGTGCCAGCAGCTTAGCCCTAAGGATTGAGACCCAGTACTTC. Translating it yields CASSLALRIETQYF.

V and J are TRBV28 and TRBJ1-4; 7 bases match TRBD1. CDR3 length: 11 amino acids. Losses at the gene ends were 5 bases for V and 14 bases for J; bases not matched to a gene: 5. CDR1 and CDR2 from the germline V gene are MDHEN and SYDVKM. The CDR3 here is CASSARGRLFF. DNA of the CDR3: TGTGCCAGCAGTGCCAGGGGGAGGCTGTTTTTT.

This clonotype appeared many times. A much more abundant neighbour one base away suggests this may be a read error. V gene TRBV7-9 combines with J gene TRBJ2-1; no firm D call. Germline V CDR1 and CDR2: SEHNR, FQNEAQ (reference sequence). CDR3 length: 11 residues. V lost 1 base, J lost 10 bases, and 5 bases lay in between. Here the CDR3 reads CASSLVREQFF. The CDR3, as DNA: TGTGCCAGCAGCTTAGTCCGGGAGCAGTTCTTC.

By share of the sample, this clonotype is medium-sized. The chain employs TRBV7-9 and TRBJ2-1; the match to TRBD2 covers 7 bases. V trimming: 4 bases; J trimming: 3 bases; junction bases outside the gene matches: 3. The CDR3 is 14 amino acids. The germline CDR1 and CDR2 sequences are SEHNR and FQNEAQ (reference sequence). The CDR3 DNA sequence: TGTGCCAGCAGCTCAGCGGGAAACTACAATGAGCAGTTCTTC. It encodes CASSSAGNYNEQFF.